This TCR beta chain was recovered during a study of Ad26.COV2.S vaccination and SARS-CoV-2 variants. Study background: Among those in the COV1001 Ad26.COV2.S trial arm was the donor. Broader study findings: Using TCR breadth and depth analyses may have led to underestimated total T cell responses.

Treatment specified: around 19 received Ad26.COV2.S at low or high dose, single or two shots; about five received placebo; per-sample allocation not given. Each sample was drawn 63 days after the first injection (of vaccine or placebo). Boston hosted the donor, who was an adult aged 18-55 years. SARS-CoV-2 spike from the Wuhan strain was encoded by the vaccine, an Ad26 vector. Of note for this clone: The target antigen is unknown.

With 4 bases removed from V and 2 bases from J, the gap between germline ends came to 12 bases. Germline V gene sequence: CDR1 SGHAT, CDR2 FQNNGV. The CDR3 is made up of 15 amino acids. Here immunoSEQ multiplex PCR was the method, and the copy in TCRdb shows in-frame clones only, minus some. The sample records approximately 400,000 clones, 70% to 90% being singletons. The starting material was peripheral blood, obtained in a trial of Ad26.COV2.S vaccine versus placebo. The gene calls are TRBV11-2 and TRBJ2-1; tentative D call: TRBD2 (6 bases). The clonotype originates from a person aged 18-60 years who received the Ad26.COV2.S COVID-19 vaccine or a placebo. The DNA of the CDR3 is TGTGCCAGCAGCTATGGGGAGCGGGCCTACAATGAGCAGTTCTTC. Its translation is CASSYGERAYNEQFF.